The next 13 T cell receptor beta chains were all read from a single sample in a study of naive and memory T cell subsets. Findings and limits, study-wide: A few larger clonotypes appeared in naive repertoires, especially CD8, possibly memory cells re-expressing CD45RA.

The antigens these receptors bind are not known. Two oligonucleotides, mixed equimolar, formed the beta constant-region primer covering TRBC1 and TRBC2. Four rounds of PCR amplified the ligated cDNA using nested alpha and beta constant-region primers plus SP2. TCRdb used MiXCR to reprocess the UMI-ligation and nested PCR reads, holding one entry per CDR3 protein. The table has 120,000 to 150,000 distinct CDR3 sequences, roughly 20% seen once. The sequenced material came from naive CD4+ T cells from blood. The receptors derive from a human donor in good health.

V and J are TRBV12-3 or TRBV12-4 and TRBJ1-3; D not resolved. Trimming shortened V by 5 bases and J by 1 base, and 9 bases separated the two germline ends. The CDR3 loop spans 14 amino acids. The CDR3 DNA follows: TGTGCCAGCAGTCCCCCCGGGTCTGGAAACACCATATATTTT. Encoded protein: CASSPPGSGNTIYF.

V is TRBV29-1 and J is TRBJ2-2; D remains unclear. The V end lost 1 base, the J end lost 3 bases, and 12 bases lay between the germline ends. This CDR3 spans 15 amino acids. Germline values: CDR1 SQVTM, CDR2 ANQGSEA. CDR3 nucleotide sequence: TGCAGCGTTGAAGTCACGAGTGGGTACACCGGGGAGCTGTTTTTT. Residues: CSVEVTSGYTGELFF.

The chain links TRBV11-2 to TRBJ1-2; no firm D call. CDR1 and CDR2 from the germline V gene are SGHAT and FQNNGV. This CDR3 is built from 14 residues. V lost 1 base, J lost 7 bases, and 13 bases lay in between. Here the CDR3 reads CASSLGSWARGYTF. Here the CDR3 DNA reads TGTGCCAGCAGCTTAGGTTCCTGGGCGCGTGGCTACACCTTC.

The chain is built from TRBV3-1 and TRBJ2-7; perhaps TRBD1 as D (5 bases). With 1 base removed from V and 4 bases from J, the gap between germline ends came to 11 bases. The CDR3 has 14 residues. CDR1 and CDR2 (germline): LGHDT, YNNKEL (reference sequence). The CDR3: CASSQGGHLYEQYF. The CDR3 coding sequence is TGTGCCAGCAGCCAAGGAGGACATCTATACGAGCAGTACTTC.

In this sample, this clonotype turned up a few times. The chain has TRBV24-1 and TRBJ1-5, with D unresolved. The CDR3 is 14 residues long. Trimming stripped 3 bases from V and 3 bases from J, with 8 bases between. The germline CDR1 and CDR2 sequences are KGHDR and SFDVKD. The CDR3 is CATSDARNNQPQHF. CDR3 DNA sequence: TGTGCCACCAGTGATGCCCGGAACAATCAGCCCCAGCATTTT.

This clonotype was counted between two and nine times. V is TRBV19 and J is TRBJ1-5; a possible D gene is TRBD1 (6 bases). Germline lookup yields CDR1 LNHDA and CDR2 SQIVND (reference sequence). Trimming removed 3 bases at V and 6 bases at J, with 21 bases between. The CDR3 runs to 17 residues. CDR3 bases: TGTGCCAGTAGTATGCGGGGGCAATCCCATGCGGGTCAGCCCCAGCATTTT. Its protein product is CASSMRGQSHAGQPQHF.

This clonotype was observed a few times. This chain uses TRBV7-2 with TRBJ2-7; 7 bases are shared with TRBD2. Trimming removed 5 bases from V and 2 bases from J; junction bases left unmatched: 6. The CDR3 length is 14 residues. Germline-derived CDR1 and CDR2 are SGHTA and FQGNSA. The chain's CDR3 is CASSAQRGPYEQYF. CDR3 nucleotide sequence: TGTGCCAGCAGCGCGCAGCGGGGACCCTACGAGCAGTACTTC.

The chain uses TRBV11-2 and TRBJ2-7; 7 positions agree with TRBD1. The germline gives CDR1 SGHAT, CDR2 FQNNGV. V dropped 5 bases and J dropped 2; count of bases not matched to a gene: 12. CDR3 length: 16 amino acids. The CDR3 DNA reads TGTGCCAGCAGCCAGGGGGTCGTCAAGACGGCCTACGAGCAGTACTTC. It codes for CASSQGVVKTAYEQYF.

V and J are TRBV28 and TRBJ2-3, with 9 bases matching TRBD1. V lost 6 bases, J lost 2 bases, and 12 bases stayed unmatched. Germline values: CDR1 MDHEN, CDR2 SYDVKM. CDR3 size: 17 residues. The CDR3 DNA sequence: TGTGCCAGCAGCCTCAACCCCGGACAGGGGAACACAGATACGCAGTATTTT. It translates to CASSLNPGQGNTDTQYF.

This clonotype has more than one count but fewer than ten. The CDR3 DNA reads TGTGCCAGCAGTGATCAGGGGGCTGCAACTAATGAAAAACTGTTTTTT. Protein sequence: CASSDQGAATNEKLFF. The chain couples TRBV28 to TRBJ1-4, with TRBD1 matching 8 bases. The CDR3 consists of 16 residues. V shed 5 bases, J shed 0 bases, and the junction held 5 bases outside the gene matches. Germline CDR1 reads MDHEN; CDR2 reads SYDVKM.

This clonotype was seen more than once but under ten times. CDR3 loop: CASSPPGPLTPAFF. The CDR3, as DNA: TGTGCCAGCTCACCACCGGGACCCCTGACGCCAGCTTTCTTT. The chain links TRBV18 to TRBJ1-1; the D gene is possibly TRBD1 (5 bases). CDR1 KGHSH and CDR2 LQKENI come from the germline V gene. This CDR3 spans 14 amino acids. V dropped 0 bases and J dropped 10 bases, with 15 bases sitting between them.

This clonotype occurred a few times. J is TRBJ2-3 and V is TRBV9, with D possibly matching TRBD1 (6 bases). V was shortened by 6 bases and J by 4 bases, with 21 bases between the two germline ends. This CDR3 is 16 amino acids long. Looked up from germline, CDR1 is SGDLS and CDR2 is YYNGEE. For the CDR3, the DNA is TGTGCCAGCACCAAGCAGGGGTCCAGCGTCGCAGATACGCAGTATTTT. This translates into CASTKQGSSVADTQYF.

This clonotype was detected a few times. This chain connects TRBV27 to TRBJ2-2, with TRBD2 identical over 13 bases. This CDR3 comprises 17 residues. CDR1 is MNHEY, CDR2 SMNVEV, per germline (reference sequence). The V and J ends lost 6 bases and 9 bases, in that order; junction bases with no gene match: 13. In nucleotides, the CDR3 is TGTGCCAGCAGCCTGCTCCACGGACTAGCGGGAGTCAGGGAGCTGTTTTTT. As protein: CASSLLHGLAGVRELFF.